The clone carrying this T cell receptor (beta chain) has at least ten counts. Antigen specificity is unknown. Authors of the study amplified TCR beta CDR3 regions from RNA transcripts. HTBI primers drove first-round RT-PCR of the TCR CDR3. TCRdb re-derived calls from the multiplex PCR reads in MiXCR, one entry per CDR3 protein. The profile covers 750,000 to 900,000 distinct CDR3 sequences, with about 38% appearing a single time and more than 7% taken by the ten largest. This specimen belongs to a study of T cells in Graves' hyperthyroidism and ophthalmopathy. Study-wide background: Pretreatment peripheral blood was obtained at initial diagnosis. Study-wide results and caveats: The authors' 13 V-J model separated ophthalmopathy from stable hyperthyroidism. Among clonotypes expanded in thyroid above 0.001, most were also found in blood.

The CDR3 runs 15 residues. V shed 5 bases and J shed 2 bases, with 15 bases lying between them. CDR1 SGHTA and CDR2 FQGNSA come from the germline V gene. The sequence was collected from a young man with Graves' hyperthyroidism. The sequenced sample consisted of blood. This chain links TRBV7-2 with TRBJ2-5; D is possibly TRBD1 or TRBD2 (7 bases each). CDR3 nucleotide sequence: TGTGCCAGCAGCCCAGGGGGGGGCCCGCAAGAGACCCAGTACTTC. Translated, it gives CASSPGGGPQETQYF.